These T cell receptor beta chains were read from a single sample in a study of blood T cell repertoires in COVID-19. Assay: immunoSEQ multiplex PCR; the TCRdb copy retains only in-frame clones and omits some. The table shows 190,000 or so clones, with approximately 87% occurring only once. The specimen was peripheral blood. Receptor source: a woman aged 18-30 years who had recovered from COVID-19. Both conserved end residues are part of each CDR3. Each record gives: V gene, D gene, clone size, J gene, CDR3 protein, CDR3 DNA. The D gene is left open where the match is weak. Not all rows give a size; the values are once, few, many and, for expanded clones, a class.

>TRBV13|TRBD1|.|TRBJ1-2
CASSSTGVDGYTF
TGTGCCAGCAGCTCTACAGGGGTGGATGGCTACACCTTC
>TRBV10-3|.|.|TRBJ1-5
CAISDVWGEGNQPQHF
TGTGCCATCAGTGACGTCTGGGGCGAGGGCAATCAGCCCCAGCATTTT
>TRBV4-3|.|once|TRBJ1-2
CASSQDRHNYGYTF
TGCGCCAGCAGCCAAGATCGACATAACTATGGCTACACCTTC
>TRBV6-2/TRBV6-3|TRBD2|.|TRBJ2-2
CASSYTPSGGVRELFF
TGTGCCAGCAGTTATACGCCTAGCGGGGGGGTGAGGGAGCTGTTTTTT
>TRBV19|.|.|TRBJ1-4
CASSIGLSEGEKLFF
TGTGCCAGTAGTATAGGCCTCTCCGAGGGTGAAAAACTGTTTTTT
>TRBV24-1|TRBD1|.|TRBJ1-2
CATSGTQGADGYTF
TGTGCCACCAGTGGTACCCAGGGGGCGGATGGCTACACCTTC
>TRBV6-5|.|.|TRBJ2-7
CASSPQDFPYEQYF
TGTGCCAGCAGTCCCCAGGACTTCCCCTACGAGCAGTACTTC
>TRBV7-9|.|.|TRBJ2-2
CASSLASRQRDTGELFF
TGTGCCAGCAGCTTAGCATCCCGCCAGCGGGACACCGGGGAGCTGTTTTTT
>TRBV7-9|TRBD1|.|TRBJ2-7
CASSPGTVRGLWEQYF
TGTGCCAGCAGCCCCGGGACAGTGAGGGGTTTATGGGAGCAGTACTTC
>TRBV29-1|.|once|TRBJ2-3
CSVEDPGGRTDTQYF
TGCAGCGTTGAAGATCCTGGGGGCCGCACAGATACGCAGTATTTT
>TRBV7-9|.|many|TRBJ1-5
CASSPGENQPQHF
TGTGCCAGCAGCCCAGGGGAGAATCAGCCCCAGCATTTT
>TRBV10-3|.|.|TRBJ1-3
CAISAGTSGNTIYF
TGTGCCATCAGCGCCGGGACATCTGGAAACACCATATATTTT
>TRBV5-4|.|.|TRBJ1-2
CASSPPGHSYGYTF
TGTGCCAGCAGCCCACCCGGACATTCATATGGCTACACCTTC
>TRBV4-3|.|.|TRBJ1-4
CASSQEGQLYEKLFF
TGCGCCAGCAGCCAAGAAGGACAGCTTTATGAAAAACTGTTTTTT
>TRBV12-5|TRBD2|.|TRBJ2-1
CASGKYGGAYNEQFF
TGTGCTAGTGGGAAATACGGGGGGGCCTACAATGAGCAGTTCTTC
>TRBV7-6|TRBD2|.|TRBJ2-1
CASSWTSGRTDEQFF
TGTGCCAGCAGCTGGACTAGCGGGAGAACGGATGAGCAGTTCTTC
>TRBV4-1|TRBD2|.|TRBJ2-3
CASSQGPSLAGAGDTQYF
TGCGCCAGCAGCCAAGGCCCCTCACTAGCGGGAGCCGGAGATACGCAGTATTTT
>TRBV5-1|.|once|TRBJ1-3
CASSPRGSGNTIYF
TGCGCCAGCAGCCCCCGCGGGTCTGGAAACACCATATATTTT
>TRBV4-3|.|.|TRBJ2-7
CASSQVLGTGLIEQYF
TGCGCCAGCAGCCAAGTTCTGGGAACAGGGCTGATCGAGCAGTACTTC
>TRBV4-3|.|.|TRBJ1-2
CASSQEQMVSYGYTF
TGCGCCAGCAGCCAAGAACAGATGGTTAGCTATGGCTACACCTTC
>TRBV5-1|TRBD2|.|TRBJ2-1
CASTQDGGGSSYNEQFF
TGCGCCAGCACCCAGGATGGCGGCGGGAGCTCATACAATGAGCAGTTCTTC
>TRBV2|.|.|TRBJ2-7
CASSDYEGIYEQYF
TGTGCCAGCAGTGATTACGAGGGAATCTACGAGCAGTACTTC